This T cell receptor beta chain derives from a study of blood T cell repertoires in COVID-19. Study in general: Sources were T cells, B-cell-depleted T cells, or PBMCs; the material itself was cDNA or gDNA.

V was clipped by 5 bases and J by 0 bases, with 11 bases between them. The CDR3 length is 16 residues. In germline, CDR1 is SNHLY, CDR2 FYNNEI. Per the original data handling: Nucleated cell counts were estimated from reference gene primer amplification. The method was immunoSEQ multiplex PCR; TCRdb's version includes in-frame clones alone and lacks a portion of them. For V, J and clone size, that table is used; D and trimming come from the DNA. The sample holds 110,000 or so clones, approximately 84% seen once. The V gene is TRBV2, the J gene TRBJ2-6; TRBD2 is a possible D gene (6 bases). The source material was peripheral blood. The TCR sequence derives from a middle-aged woman with acute or convalescent COVID-19. For the CDR3, the DNA is TGTGCCAGCAGTCTAGGAGGGGCCTCTGGGGCCAACGTCCTGACTTTC. Its translation is CASSLGGASGANVLTF.